This passage covers 20 T cell receptor beta chains from one sample sequenced in a study of graft-versus-host responses after intestinal transplantation. Method: immunoSEQ multiplex PCR; TCRdb's copy keeps in-frame clones and lacks some. The table lists some 100,000 clones, about nine tenths of them singletons. For these receptors, no antigen is known. The specimen was unstimulated CD8+ T cells sorted from spleen or lymph node cells, collected before transplant. These receptors were collected from a human donor who was the organ donor for an intestinal transplant.

This clone was found once. The V and J genes are TRBV5-6 and TRBJ1-2, with D perhaps matching TRBD1 (6 bases). Germline V gives CDR1 SGHDT, CDR2 YYEEEE. CDR3 length: 15 amino acids. Trimming cost V 4 bases and J 10 bases, with 23 bases left between them. CDR3 DNA sequence: TGTGCCAGCAGCACGGGGGAGGGGACATTCTTAGACTACACCTTC. It encodes CASSTGEGTFLDYTF.

A few counts support this clone. CDR3 sequence reads: CASRPPGQGEEQYF. The CDR3 nucleotides read TGTGCCAGCAGACCCCCGGGACAGGGGGAAGAGCAGTACTTC. The chain has TRBV6-5 and TRBJ2-7, with 11 bases that match TRBD1. The germline CDR1 and CDR2 sequences are MNHEY and SVGAGI. The CDR3 contains 14 residues. The ends lost 6 bases at V and 7 bases at J; junction bases unmatched: 8.

The rearrangement links TRBV11-2 to TRBJ1-2; maybe TRBD1 (5 bases). V shed 7 bases and J shed 3 bases, with 12 bases lying between them. The V gene's germline CDR1 is SGHAT and CDR2 FQNNGV. This CDR3 spans 13 amino acids. The CDR3 nucleotides are TGTGCCAGCAACCAAGGGGTGGACTATGGCTACACCTTC. Protein product: CASNQGVDYGYTF.

This clone is a singleton in its sample. This rearrangement joins TRBV6-5 to TRBJ1-6; no clear D. The CDR3 is 14 residues long. Deletions cut 2 bases from V and 4 bases from J, with 6 bases between. CDR1 is MNHEY and CDR2 is SVGAGI in the germline V gene. DNA for the CDR3: TGTGCCAGCAGTTACCAACAGTATAATTCACCCCTCCACTTT. Translated, it gives CASSYQQYNSPLHF.

The J gene is TRBJ1-1, the V gene TRBV13; no clear D. Looked up from germline, CDR1 is PRHDT and CDR2 is FYEKMQ (reference sequence). V gave up 5 bases and J gave up 4 bases, with 8 bases separating them. The CDR3 has 12 residues. CDR3 residues: CASSLVGTEAFF. The CDR3 DNA follows: TGTGCCAGCAGCCTAGTCGGCACTGAAGCTTTCTTT.

V usage is TRBV25-1 and J usage is TRBJ1-1; TRBD1 agrees at 8 bases. The length of the CDR3 is 11 residues. CDR1 is MGHDK and CDR2 is SYGVNS in the germline V gene. The ends lost 6 bases at V and 8 bases at J; junction bases unmatched: 2. CDR3 bases: TGTGCCAGCAGAACAGGGGGAGAAGCTTTCTTT. Its protein product is CASRTGGEAFF.

This sequence joins TRBV5-4 and TRBJ2-3, with D perhaps matching TRBD1 (5 bases). V lost 4 bases and J lost 1, with 25 bases in between. This CDR3 comprises 19 residues. From germline, CDR1 is SGHNT and CDR2 YYREEE (reference sequence). The CDR3: CASSPGYLETVTRTDTQYF. The CDR3 nucleotides are TGTGCCAGCAGCCCCGGTTACCTCGAGACAGTGACCCGCACAGATACGCAGTATTTT.

This chain joins TRBV19 and TRBJ1-1; D gene unclear. Trimming removed 2 bases from V and 1 base from J, with 8 bases in between. CDR1 LNHDA and CDR2 SQIVND come from the germline V gene (reference sequence). This CDR3 region has 14 residues. The CDR3 DNA reads TGTGCCAGTAGTATATTTGGAGAGAACACTGAAGCTTTCTTT. Translated: CASSIFGENTEAFF.

Comments on this clone: This sample also contains other DNA sequences that code for the same CDR3. This chain connects TRBV9 to TRBJ2-1; 7 nucleotides align to TRBD2. CDR1 is SGDLS, CDR2 YYNGEE, per germline. The CDR3 covers 13 residues. With V trimmed by 0 bases and J by 6 bases, 0 bases remained unmatched. The CDR3 here is CASSVAGGNEQFF. The CDR3 region has the DNA TGTGCCAGCAGCGTAGCGGGAGGCAATGAGCAGTTCTTC.

The chain is built from TRBV6-5 and TRBJ2-5; TRBD1 agrees at 7 bases. Germline CDR1 and CDR2: MNHEY and SVGAGI. The CDR3 consists of 14 residues. The ends lost 6 bases at V and 5 bases at J; junction bases unmatched: 9. Written as DNA, the CDR3 is TGTGCCAGCAGCAGTTACAGGGGTTCGGAGACCCAGTACTTC. As protein: CASSSYRGSETQYF.

This sequence joins TRBV27 and TRBJ2-6, with D tentatively TRBD1 (5 bases). Per germline, CDR1 MNHEY and CDR2 SMNVEV (reference sequence). Trimming stripped 3 bases from V and 2 bases from J, with 11 bases between. The CDR3 is 16 residues long. The CDR3 reads CASSFVQATGANVLTF. The DNA for the CDR3 is TGTGCCAGCAGTTTCGTACAGGCTACTGGGGCCAACGTCCTGACTTTC. Filled out from reference TRBV27 and TRBJ2-6, the complete variable domain reads EAQVTQNPRYLITVTGKKLTVTCSQNMNHEYMSWYRQDPGLGLRQIYYSMNVEVTDKGDVPEGYKVSRKEKRNFPLILESPSPNQTSLYFCASSFVQATGANVLTFGAGSRLTVL.

The rearrangement uses TRBV28 and TRBJ2-1, with a weak D call TRBD1 (5 bases). With 1 base removed from V and 0 bases from J, the gap between germline ends came to 10 bases. Per the germline V gene, CDR1 is MDHEN and CDR2 is SYDVKM. This CDR3 comprises 16 residues. CDR3 loop: CASSLSRQGSYNEQFF. The CDR3 region has the DNA TGTGCCAGCAGTTTATCGCGTCAGGGCTCCTACAATGAGCAGTTCTTC. Full variable domain (outside the CDR3, taken from reference TRBV28 and TRBJ2-1): DVKVTQSSRYLVKRTGEKVFLECVQDMDHENMFWYRQDPGLGLRLIYFSYDVKMKEKGDIPEGYSVSREKKERFSLILESASTNQTSMYLCASSLSRQGSYNEQFFGPGTRLTVL.

This chain links TRBV7-9 with TRBJ2-5; no reliable D call. The CDR3 length is 11 residues. The V gene lost 2 bases and the J gene lost 5 bases, with 3 bases spanning the gap. Germline V CDR1 and CDR2: SEHNR, FQNEAQ (reference sequence). The CDR3 nucleotides read TGTGCCAGCAGCTTAAGCGAGACCCAGTACTTC. Translation: CASSLSETQYF.

This sequence joins TRBV19 and TRBJ1-1, with D unclear. V shed 7 bases and J shed 5 bases, with 17 bases lying between them. CDR3 length: 14 residues. CDR1 is LNHDA, CDR2 SQIVND, per germline (reference sequence). CDR3 sequence: CASMDCLGGTEAFF. The CDR3 region has the DNA TGTGCCAGTATGGATTGTCTAGGTGGTACTGAAGCTTTCTTT.

The chain has TRBV5-5 and TRBJ2-1, with TRBD2 as a possible D gene (6 bases). V lost 4 bases and J 3 bases, leaving 23 bases between the germline ends. The CDR3 spans 18 residues. The germline V gene encodes CDR1 SGHKS and CDR2 YYEKEE (reference sequence). CDR3 DNA sequence: TGTGCCAGCAGCCTAGGTTACTTGTGGCGGACTAACTACAATGAGCAGTTCTTC. It yields the protein CASSLGYLWRTNYNEQFF.

The chain couples TRBV5-7 to TRBJ1-5; no clear D. TRBV5-7 is placed among ORFs of uncertain function. The germline V and J ends were trimmed by 0 bases and 3 bases, with 4 bases remaining between them. This CDR3 is 13 amino acids long. CDR3 sequence reads: CASSLVLNQPQHF. The CDR3 nucleotides are TGTGCCAGCAGCTTGGTCCTCAATCAGCCCCAGCATTTT.

This rearrangement joins TRBV12-5 to TRBJ1-1, with TRBD1 identical over 7 bases. Per germline, CDR1 LGHNT and CDR2 FRNRAP. The V segment lost 6 bases and the J segment 4 bases; nucleotides outside the gene matches: 14. The CDR3 length is 16 residues. The CDR3 reads CASGPPGARGSTEAFF. In nucleotides, the CDR3 is TGTGCTAGTGGCCCTCCAGGCGCCAGGGGGTCCACTGAAGCTTTCTTT.

The sample holds a few counts of this clone. Other DNA sequences in this specimen translate into the identical CDR3. J is TRBJ2-1 and V is TRBV5-6; TRBD1 aligns across 7 bases. The CDR3 loop spans 12 amino acids. Germline V gene sequence: CDR1 SGHDT, CDR2 YYEEEE. J lost 7 bases, V lost 4 bases, and 2 bases had no gene match. CDR3 protein: CASSPGGNEQFF. Written as DNA, the CDR3 is TGTGCCAGCAGCCCAGGGGGTAATGAGCAGTTCTTC.

CDR3 nucleotide sequence: TGTGCCAGCAGCTTAGGCCGGTATGACAGAGCCTATGGCTACACCTTC. This translates into CASSLGRYDRAYGYTF. The gene calls are TRBV13 and TRBJ1-2; TRBD1 might be the D (5 bases). Looked up from germline, CDR1 is PRHDT and CDR2 is FYEKMQ (reference sequence). V was clipped by 0 bases and J by 4 bases, with 15 bases between them. The CDR3 runs 16 residues.

This clone was detected only a few times. The genes are TRBV6-6 and TRBJ2-2, with D unclear. The germline V and J ends were trimmed by 5 bases and 9 bases, with 4 bases remaining between them. This CDR3 is built from 10 residues. The germline gives CDR1 MNHNY, CDR2 SVGAGI (reference sequence). The CDR3 spells CASSGRELFF. CDR3 sequence (DNA): TGTGCCAGCAGTGGCAGGGAGCTGTTTTTT.